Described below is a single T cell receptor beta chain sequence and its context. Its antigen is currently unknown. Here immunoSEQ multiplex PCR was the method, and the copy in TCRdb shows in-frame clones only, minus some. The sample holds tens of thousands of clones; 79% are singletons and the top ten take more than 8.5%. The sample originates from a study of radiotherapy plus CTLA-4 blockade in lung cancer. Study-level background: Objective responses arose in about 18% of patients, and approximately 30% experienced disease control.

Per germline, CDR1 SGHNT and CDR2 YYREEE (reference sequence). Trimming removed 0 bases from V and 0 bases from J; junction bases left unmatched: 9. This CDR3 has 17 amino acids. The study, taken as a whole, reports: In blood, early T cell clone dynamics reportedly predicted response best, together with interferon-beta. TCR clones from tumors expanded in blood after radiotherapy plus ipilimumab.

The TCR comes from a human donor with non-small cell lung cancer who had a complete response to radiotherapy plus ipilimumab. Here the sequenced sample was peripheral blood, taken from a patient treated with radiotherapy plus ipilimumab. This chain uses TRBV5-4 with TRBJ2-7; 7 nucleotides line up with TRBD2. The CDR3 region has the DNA TGTGCCAGCAGCTTGGGGCCAGCGGGGCTGTACTCCTACGAGCAGTACTTC. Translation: CASSLGPAGLYSYEQYF.